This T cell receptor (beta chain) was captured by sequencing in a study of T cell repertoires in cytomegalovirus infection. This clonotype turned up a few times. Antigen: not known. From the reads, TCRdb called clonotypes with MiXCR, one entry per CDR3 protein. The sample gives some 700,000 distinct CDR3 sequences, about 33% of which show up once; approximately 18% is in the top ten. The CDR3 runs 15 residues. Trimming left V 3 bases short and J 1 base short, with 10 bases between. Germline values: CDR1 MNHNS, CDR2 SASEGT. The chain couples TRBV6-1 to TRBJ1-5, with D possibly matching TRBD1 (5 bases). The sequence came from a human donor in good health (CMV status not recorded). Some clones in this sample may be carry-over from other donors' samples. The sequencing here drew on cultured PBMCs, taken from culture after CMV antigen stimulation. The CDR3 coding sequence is TGTGCCAGCAGTGACGGGGAGGGGAGCAATCAGCCCCAGCATTTT. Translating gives CASSDGEGSNQPQHF.